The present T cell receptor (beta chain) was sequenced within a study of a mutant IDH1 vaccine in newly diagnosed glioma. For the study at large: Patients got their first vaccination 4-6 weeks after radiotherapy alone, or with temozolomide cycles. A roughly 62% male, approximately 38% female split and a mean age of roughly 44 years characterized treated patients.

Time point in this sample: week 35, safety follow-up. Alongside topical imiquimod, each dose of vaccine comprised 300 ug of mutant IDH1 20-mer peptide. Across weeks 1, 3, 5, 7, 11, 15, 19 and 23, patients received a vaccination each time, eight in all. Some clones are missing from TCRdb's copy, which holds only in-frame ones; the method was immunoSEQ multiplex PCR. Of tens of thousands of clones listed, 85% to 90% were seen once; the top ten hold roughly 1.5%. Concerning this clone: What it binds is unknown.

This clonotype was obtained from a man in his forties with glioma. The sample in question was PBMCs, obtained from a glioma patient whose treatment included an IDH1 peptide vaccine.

The CDR3 sequence: CASSPTGGYQETQYF. The CDR3 DNA follows: TGTGCCAGCAGTCCCACAGGGGGATACCAAGAGACCCAGTACTTC. This rearrangement joins TRBV28 to TRBJ2-5; 8 bases agree with TRBD1. The CDR3 contains 15 residues. J lost 0 bases, V lost 5 bases, and 5 bases had no gene match. The germline gives CDR1 MDHEN, CDR2 SYDVKM.